This T cell receptor (beta chain) was recorded in a study of blood T cell repertoires in COVID-19. The repertoire was sequenced with immunoSEQ multiplex PCR; TCRdb's copy has only in-frame clones and lacks some. The repertoire holds 150,000 to 200,000 clones, with about 93% as singletons. The germline gives CDR1 MNHEY, CDR2 SVGAGI. Trimming took off 4 bases at V and 1 base at J, with 5 bases between the two ends. CDR3 length equals 13 residues. Material: peripheral blood. The rearrangement joins TRBV6-5 to TRBJ2-4; maybe TRBD1 (5 bases). The clonotype was recovered from a woman aged 45-65 years with acute or convalescent COVID-19. CDR3 sequence reads: CASSSGAKNIQYF. The CDR3 region has the DNA TGTGCCAGCAGTTCAGGGGCCAAAAACATTCAGTACTTC.